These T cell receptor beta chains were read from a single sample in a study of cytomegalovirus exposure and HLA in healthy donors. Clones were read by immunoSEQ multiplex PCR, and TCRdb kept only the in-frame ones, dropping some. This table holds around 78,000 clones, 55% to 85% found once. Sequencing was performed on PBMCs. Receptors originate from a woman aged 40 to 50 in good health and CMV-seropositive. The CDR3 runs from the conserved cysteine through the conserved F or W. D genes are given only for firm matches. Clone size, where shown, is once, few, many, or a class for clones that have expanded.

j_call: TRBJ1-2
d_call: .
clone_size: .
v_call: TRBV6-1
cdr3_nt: TGTGCCAGCAGTCCAGGGTTACGGTTGGGTGGCTACACCTTC
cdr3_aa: CASSPGLRLGGYTF

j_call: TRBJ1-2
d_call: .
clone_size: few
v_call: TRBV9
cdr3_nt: TGTGCCAGCAGCGCTTCCGGGACACTGTATGGCTACCCCTTC
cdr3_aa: CASSASGTLYGYPF

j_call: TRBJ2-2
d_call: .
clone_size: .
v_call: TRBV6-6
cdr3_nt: TGTGCCAGCAGCAAAGGGGTCACCGGGGAGCTGTTTTTT
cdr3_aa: CASSKGVTGELFF

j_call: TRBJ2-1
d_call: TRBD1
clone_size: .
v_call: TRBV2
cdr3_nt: TGTGCCAGCAGTGGAGACAGGGTTTTGTTGAATGAGCAGTTCTTC
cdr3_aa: CASSGDRVLLNEQFF

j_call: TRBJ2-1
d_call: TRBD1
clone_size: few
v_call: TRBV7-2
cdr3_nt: TGTGCCAGCAGCTTGCGGACAGGGGATACCAATCAGCAGTTCTTC
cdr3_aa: CASSLRTGDTNQQFF

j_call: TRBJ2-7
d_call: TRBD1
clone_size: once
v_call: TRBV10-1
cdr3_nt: TGCGCCAGCAGTGTTGGACAGGGGGCCGCCTACGAGCAGTACTTC
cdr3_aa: CASSVGQGAAYEQYF

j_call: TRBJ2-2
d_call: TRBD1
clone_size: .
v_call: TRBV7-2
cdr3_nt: TGTGCCAGCAGCCCACAGGGGACCGGGGAGCTGTTTTTT
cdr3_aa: CASSPQGTGELFF

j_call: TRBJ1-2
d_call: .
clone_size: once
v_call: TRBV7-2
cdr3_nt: TGTGCCAGCAGCTTGGGCGGGACAAGGACTAGACTTGGCTACACCTTC
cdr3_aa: CASSLGGTRTRLGYTF

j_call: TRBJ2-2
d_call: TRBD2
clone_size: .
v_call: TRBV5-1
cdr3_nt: TGCGCCAGCAGCGGTACCTCTAGCGGGGGGGCCCGTACCACCGGGGAGCTGTTTTTT
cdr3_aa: CASSGTSSGGARTTGELFF

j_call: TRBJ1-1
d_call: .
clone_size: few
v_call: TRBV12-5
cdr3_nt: TGTGCTAGTTCCGGGTTCACTGAAGCTTTCTTT
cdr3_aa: CASSGFTEAFF

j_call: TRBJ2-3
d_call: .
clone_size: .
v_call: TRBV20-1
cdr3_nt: TGCAGTGCTGGCGGGTATGGGCAGTATTTT
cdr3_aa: CSAGGYGQYF

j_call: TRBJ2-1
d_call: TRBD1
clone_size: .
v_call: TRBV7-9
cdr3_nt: TGTGCCAGCAGCCCGGGGGGACAGGGTCACAATGAGCAGTTCTTC
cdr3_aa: CASSPGGQGHNEQFF

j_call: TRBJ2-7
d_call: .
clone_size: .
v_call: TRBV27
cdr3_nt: TGTGCCAGCAGCCGGGACAACTCCTACGAGCAGTACTTC
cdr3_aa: CASSRDNSYEQYF

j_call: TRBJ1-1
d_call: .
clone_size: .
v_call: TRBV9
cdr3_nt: TGTGCCAGCAACGTAGACACAGGGACTGAAGCTTTCTTT
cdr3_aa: CASNVDTGTEAFF

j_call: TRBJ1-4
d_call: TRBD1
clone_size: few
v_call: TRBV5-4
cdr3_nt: TGTGCCAGCAGCCGGGACAGGGGAGGTAATGAAAAACTGTTTTTT
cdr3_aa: CASSRDRGGNEKLFF

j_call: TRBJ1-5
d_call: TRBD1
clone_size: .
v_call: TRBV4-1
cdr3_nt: TGCGCCAGCAGCCAAGAACCGCAGGGGGGCAATCAGCCCCAGCATTTT
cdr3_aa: CASSQEPQGGNQPQHF

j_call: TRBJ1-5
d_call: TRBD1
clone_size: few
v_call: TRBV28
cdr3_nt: TGTGCCAGCAGTAGACAGGGGTGGGGCAATCAGCCCCAGCATTTT
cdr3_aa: CASSRQGWGNQPQHF

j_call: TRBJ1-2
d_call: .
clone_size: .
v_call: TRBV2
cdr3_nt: TGTGCCAGCAGTGAATTCCGGGAGGGGAGTGGTGGCTATGGCTACACCTTC
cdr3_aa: CASSEFREGSGGYGYTF

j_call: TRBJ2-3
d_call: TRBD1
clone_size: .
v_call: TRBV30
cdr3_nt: TGTGCCTGGATGTTTCCAGGGGGAGATACGCAGTATTTT
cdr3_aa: CAWMFPGGDTQYF

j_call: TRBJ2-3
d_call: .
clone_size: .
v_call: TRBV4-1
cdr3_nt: TGCGCCAGCAGCCAAGAAGTTAAGCGGGTAAACACAGATACGCAGTATTTT
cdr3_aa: CASSQEVKRVNTDTQYF

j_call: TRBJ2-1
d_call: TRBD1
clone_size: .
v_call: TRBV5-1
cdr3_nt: TGCGCCAGCAGCTTGGATCTGACAGGGTACAATGAGCAGTTCTTC
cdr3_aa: CASSLDLTGYNEQFF

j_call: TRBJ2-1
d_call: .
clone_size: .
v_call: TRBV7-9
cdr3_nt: TGTGCCAGCAGCTTCGGGGTTAATGAGCAGTTCTTC
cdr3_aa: CASSFGVNEQFF

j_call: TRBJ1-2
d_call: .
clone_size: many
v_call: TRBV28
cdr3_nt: TGTGCCAGCAGTACCCTAGGGGGAGAGGGTGGCTACACCTTC
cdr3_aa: CASSTLGGEGGYTF

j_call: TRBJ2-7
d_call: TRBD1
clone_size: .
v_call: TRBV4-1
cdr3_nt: TGCGCCAGCAGCCCACGCGGGACAGGTCCCTACGAGCAGTACTTC
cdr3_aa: CASSPRGTGPYEQYF

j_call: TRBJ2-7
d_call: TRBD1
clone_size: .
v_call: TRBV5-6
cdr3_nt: TGTGCCAGCAGCAAACCGGGACAGGGTCCCCACGAGCAGTACTTC
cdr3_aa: CASSKPGQGPHEQYF

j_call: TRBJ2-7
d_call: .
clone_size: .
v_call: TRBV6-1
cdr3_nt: TGTGCCAGCAGTGAGGGCGGGGGCTGGCCGTACTTC
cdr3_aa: CASSEGGGWPYF

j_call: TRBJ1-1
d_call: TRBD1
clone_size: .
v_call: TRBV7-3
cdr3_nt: TGTGCCAGCAGCTTAACAGGGGGCGCGAACACTGAAGCTTTCTTT
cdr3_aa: CASSLTGGANTEAFF

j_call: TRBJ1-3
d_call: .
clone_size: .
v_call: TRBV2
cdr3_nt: TGTGCCAGCAGTGGAGTTTCAGGAAACACCATATATTTT
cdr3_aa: CASSGVSGNTIYF

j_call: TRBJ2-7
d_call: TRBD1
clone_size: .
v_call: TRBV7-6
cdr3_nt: TGTGCCAGCAGCTTAGCGACAGGGGGATGGAGAGAGCAGTACTTC
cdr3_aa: CASSLATGGWREQYF

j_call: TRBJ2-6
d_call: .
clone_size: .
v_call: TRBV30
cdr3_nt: TGTGCCTGGGAGGCTGGGGCCAACGTCCTGACTTTC
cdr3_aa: CAWEAGANVLTF

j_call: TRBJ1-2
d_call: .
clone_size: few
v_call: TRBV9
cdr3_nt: TGTGCCAGCAGCGTAGAGGGGGAGGGGTGGGACACCAACTATGGCTACACCTTC
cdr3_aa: CASSVEGEGWDTNYGYTF

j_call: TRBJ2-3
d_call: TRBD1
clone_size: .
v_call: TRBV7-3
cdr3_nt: TGTGCCAGCAGCCGAGGGGGCTCGGGAGATACGCAGTATTTT
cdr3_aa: CASSRGGSGDTQYF

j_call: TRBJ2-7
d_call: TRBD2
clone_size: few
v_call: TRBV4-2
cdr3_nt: TGTGCCAGCAGCCAAGGTTTGACGGGAGGGACGCCTTACGAGCAGTACTTC
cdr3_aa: CASSQGLTGGTPYEQYF

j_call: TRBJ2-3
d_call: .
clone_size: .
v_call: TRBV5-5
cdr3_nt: TGTGCCAGCAGCTTGGAGGTGGGGGGGCAGACAGATACGCAGTATTTT
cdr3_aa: CASSLEVGGQTDTQYF

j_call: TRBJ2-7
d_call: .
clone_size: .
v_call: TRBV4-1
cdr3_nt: TGCGCCAGCAGCCAAGTTTGGAGGGGACAGAAAAGCTACGAGCAGTACTTC
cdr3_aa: CASSQVWRGQKSYEQYF

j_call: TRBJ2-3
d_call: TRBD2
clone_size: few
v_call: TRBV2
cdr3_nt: TGTGCCAGCAATCGGGGGGGGCCAAGCACAGATACGCAGTATTTT
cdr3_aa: CASNRGGPSTDTQYF

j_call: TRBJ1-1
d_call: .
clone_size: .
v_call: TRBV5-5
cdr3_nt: TGTGCCAGCAGCTTGGAGTACTTCGGTCGGAGTGAAGCTTTCTTT
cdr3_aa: CASSLEYFGRSEAFF

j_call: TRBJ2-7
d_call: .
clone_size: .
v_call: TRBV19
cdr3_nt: TGTGCCAGTAGTACCAATTCGGGCGAGCAGTACTTC
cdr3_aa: CASSTNSGEQYF

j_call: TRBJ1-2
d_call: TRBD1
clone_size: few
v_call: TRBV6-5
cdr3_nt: TGTGCCACCTCAGGGGGTAACTATGGCTACACCTTC
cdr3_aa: CATSGGNYGYTF

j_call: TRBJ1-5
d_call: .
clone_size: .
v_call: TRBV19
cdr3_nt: TGTGCCAGTCGTGACGGAACGAGGGGGAGCAATCAGCCCCAGCATTTT
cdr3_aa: CASRDGTRGSNQPQHF

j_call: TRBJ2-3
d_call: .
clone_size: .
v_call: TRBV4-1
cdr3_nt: TGCGCCAGCAGAGTCGGTGTAGGAGCAGATACGCAGTATTTT
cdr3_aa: CASRVGVGADTQYF

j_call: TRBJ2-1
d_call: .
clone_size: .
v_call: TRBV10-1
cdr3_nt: TGCGCCAGCAGTGACCTTCGTGGCGGATCAAGTAATGAGCAGTTCTTC
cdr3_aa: CASSDLRGGSSNEQFF